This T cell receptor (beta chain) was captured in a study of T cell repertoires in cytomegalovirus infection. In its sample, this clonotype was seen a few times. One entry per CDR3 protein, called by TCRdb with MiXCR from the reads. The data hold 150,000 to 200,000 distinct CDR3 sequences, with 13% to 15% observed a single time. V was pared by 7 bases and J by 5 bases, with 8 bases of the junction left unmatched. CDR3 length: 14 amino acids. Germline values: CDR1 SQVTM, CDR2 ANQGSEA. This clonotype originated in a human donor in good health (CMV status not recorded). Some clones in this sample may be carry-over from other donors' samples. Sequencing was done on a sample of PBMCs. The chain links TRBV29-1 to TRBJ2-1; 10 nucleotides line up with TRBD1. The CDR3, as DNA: TGCAGCGGACTCCGGACAGGGGGTAACAATGAGCAGTTCTTC. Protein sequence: CSGLRTGGNNEQFF.